This TCR beta chain was identified in a study of blood T cell repertoires in COVID-19. This clone showed up just once. V was shortened by 3 bases and J by 0 bases, with 7 bases between the two germline ends. Germline V CDR1 and CDR2: SGHTA, FQGNSA. The CDR3 runs 14 residues. Sequencing was performed with immunoSEQ multiplex PCR; in TCRdb, only in-frame clones are kept and a portion is missing. The repertoire holds 250,000 or so clones, with more than 70% as singletons. The TCR sequence derives from a woman aged 30 to 39 with COVID-19, enrolled during active disease. What was sequenced was peripheral blood. The J gene is TRBJ2-3, the V gene TRBV7-2; no reliable D call. CDR3 bases: TGTGCCAGCAGCTTCGCGACTAGCACAGATACGCAGTATTTT. Protein: CASSFATSTDTQYF.